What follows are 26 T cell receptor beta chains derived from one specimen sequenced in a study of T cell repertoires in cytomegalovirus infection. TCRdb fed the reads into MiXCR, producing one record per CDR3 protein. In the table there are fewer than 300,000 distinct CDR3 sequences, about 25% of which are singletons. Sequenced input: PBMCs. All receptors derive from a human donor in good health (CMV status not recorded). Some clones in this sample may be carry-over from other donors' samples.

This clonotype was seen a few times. The CDR3: CASPSQNEQYF. CDR3 coding DNA: TGTGCCAGCCCCAGTCAGAACGAGCAGTACTTC. V gene TRBV2 combines with J gene TRBJ2-7; D call uncertain. V was clipped by 8 bases and J by 5 bases, with 10 bases between them. Per the germline V gene, CDR1 is SNHLY and CDR2 is FYNNEI. The CDR3 sequence is 11 residues long.

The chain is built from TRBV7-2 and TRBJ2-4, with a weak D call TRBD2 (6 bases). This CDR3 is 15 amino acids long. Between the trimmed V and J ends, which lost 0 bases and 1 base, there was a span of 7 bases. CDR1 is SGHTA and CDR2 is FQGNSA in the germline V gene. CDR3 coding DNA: TGTGCCAGCAGCTTAGCCGGAGGGGCCAAAAACATTCAGTACTTC. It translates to CASSLAGGAKNIQYF.

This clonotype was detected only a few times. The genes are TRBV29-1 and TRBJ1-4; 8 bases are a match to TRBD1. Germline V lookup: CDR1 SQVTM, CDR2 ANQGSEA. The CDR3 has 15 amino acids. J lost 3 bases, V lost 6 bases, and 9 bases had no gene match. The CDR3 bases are TGCAGCGTCAGGACAGGGTGGCAGGCTAATGAAAAACTGTTTTTT. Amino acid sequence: CSVRTGWQANEKLFF.

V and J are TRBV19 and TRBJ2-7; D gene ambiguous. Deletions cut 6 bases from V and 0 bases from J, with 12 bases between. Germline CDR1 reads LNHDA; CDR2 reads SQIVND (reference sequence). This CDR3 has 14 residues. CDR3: CASSSTAHSYEQYF. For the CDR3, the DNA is TGTGCCAGTAGCTCAACGGCACACTCCTACGAGCAGTACTTC.

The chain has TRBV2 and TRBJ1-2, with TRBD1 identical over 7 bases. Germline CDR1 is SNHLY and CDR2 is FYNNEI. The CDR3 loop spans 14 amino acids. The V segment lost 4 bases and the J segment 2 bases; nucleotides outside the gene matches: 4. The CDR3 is CASSGEQGNYGYTF. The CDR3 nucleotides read TGTGCCAGCAGTGGCGAACAGGGGAACTATGGCTACACCTTC.

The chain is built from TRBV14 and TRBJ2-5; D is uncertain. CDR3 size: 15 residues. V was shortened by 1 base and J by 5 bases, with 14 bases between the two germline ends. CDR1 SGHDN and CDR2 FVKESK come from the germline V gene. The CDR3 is CASSQGTISLETQYF. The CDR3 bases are TGTGCCAGCAGCCAAGGGACGATTTCCCTCGAGACCCAGTACTTC.

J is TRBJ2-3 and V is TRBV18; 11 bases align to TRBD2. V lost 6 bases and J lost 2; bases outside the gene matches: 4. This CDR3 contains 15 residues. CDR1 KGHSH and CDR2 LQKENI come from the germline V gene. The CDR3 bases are TGTGCCAGCTCGCAGACTAGCGGGGACACAGATACGCAGTATTTT. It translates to CASSQTSGDTDTQYF.

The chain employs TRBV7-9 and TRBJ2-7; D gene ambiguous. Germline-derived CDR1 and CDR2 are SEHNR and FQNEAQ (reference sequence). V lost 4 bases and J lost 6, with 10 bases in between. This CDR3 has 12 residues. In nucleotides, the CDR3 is TGTGCCAGCAGCTCGAGTACCTCCGAGCAGTACTTC. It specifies CASSSSTSEQYF.

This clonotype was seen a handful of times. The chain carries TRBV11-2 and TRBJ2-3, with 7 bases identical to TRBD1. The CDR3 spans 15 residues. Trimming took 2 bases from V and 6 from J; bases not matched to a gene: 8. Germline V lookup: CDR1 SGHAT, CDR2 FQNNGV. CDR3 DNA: TGTGCCAGCAGCTTAACTCGAGGGGGCCGGGATACGCAGTATTTT. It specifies CASSLTRGGRDTQYF.

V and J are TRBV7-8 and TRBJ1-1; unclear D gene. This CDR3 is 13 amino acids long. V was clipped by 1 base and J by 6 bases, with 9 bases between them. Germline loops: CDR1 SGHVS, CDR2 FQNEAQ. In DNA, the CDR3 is TGTGCCAGCAGCTTAGGTATTAGTTCTGAAGCTTTCTTT. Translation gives CASSLGISSEAFF.

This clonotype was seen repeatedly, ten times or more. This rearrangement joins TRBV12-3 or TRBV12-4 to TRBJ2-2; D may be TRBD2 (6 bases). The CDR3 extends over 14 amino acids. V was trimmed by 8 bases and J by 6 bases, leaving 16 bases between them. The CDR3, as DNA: TGTGCCAGCTCCGGAGGGGTCCTGTCCGGGGAGCTGTTTTTT. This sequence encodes CASSGGVLSGELFF.

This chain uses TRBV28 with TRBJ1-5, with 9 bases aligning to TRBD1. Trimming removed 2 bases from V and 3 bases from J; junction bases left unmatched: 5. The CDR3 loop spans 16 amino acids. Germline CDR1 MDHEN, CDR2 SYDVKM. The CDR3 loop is CASSLHRGQNNQPQHF. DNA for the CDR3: TGTGCCAGCAGTTTACACAGGGGGCAAAACAATCAGCCCCAGCATTTT.

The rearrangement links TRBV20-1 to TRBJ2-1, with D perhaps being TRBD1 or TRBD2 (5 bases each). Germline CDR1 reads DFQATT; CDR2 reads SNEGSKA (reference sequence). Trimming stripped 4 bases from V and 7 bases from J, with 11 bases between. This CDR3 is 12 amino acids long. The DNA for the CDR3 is TGCAGTGCTATGGGGGTAAAGAATGAGCAGTTCTTC. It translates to CSAMGVKNEQFF.

The CDR3 loop reads CSVYKGQTYEQYF. For the CDR3, the DNA is TGCAGCGTTTATAAAGGACAGACCTACGAGCAGTACTTC. This chain uses TRBV29-1 with TRBJ2-7; D possibly corresponds to TRBD1 (6 bases). The CDR3 covers 13 residues. The germline V and J ends were trimmed by 5 bases and 2 bases, with 13 bases remaining between them. CDR1 SQVTM and CDR2 ANQGSEA come from the germline V gene.

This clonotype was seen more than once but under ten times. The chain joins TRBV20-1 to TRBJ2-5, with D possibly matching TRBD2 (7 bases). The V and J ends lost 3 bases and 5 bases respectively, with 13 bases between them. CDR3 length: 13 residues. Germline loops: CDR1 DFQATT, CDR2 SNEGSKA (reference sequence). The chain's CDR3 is CSASGGAGETQYF. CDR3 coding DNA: TGCAGTGCTAGTGGGGGGGCTGGGGAGACCCAGTACTTC.

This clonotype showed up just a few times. In DNA, the CDR3 is TGTGCCAGCAGCTTAATCTCTGGGCCGCACAGCGATGAGCAGTTCTTC. This codes for CASSLISGPHSDEQFF. The chain uses TRBV7-3 and TRBJ2-1; D is unresolved. The CDR3 is made up of 16 amino acids. V dropped 1 base and J dropped 8 bases, with 18 bases sitting between them. The germline gives CDR1 SGHTA, CDR2 FQGTGA.

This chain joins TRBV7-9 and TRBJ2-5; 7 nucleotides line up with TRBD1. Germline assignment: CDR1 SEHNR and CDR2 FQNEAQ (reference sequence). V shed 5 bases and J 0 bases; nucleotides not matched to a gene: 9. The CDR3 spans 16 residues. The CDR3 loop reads CASSAGPTGYQETQYF. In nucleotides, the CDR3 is TGTGCCAGCAGCGCCGGGCCGACAGGGTACCAAGAGACCCAGTACTTC. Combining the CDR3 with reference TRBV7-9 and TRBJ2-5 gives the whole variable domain DTGVSQNPRHKITKRGQNVTFRCDPISEHNRLYWYRQTLGQGPEFLTYFQNEAQLEKSRLLSDRFSAERPKGSFSTLEIQRTEQGDSAMYLCASSAGPTGYQETQYFGPGTRLLVL.

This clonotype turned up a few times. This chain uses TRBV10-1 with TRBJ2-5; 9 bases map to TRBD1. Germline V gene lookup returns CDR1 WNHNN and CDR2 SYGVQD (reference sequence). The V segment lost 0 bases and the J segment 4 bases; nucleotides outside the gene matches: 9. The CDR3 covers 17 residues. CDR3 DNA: TGCGCCAGCAGTGAGTCGTGGGGGACAGGGCGTCGAGAGACCCAGTACTTC. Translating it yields CASSESWGTGRRETQYF.

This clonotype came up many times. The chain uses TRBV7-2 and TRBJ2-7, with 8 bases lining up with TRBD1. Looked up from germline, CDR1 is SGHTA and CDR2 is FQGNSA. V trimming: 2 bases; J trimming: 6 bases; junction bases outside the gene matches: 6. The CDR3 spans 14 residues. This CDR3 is CASSLSTGVLEQYF. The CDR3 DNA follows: TGTGCCAGCAGCTTATCGACAGGGGTACTCGAGCAGTACTTC.

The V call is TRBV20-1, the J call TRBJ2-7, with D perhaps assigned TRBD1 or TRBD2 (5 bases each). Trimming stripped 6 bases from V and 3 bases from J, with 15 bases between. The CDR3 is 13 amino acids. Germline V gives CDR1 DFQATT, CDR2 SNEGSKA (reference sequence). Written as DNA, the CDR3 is TGCAGTGCCGCGGGCAGGGTAATCTACGAGCAGTACTTC. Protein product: CSAAGRVIYEQYF.

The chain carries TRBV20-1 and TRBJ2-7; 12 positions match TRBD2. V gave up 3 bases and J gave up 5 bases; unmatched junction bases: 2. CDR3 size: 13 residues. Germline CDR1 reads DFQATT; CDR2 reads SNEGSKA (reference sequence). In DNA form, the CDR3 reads TGCAGTGCTAGTCCTAGCGGGAGGGACGAGCAGTACTTC. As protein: CSASPSGRDEQYF.

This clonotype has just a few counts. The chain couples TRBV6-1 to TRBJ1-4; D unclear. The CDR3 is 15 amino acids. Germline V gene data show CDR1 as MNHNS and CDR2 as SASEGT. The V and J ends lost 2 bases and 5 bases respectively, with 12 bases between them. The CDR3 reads CASSERGIKNEKLFF. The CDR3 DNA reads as TGTGCCAGCAGTGAACGCGGCATCAAAAATGAAAAACTGTTTTTT.

The chain's CDR3 is CASSLEFRETQYF. In nucleotides, the CDR3 is TGTGCCAGCAGCTTGGAATTTCGGGAGACCCAGTACTTC. V and J are TRBV5-6 and TRBJ2-5; no clear D. The CDR3 is 13 residues long. V shed 0 bases and J shed 5 bases, with 8 bases lying between them. The germline V gene has CDR1 SGHDT and CDR2 YYEEEE.

The CDR3 here is CASSPATDYNSPLHF. In DNA, the CDR3 is TGTGCCAGTAGCCCGGCGACTGACTATAATTCACCCCTCCACTTT. V gene TRBV19 combines with J gene TRBJ1-6; D unclear. The V end was cut by 6 bases, the J end by 3 bases, with 12 bases between. Germline V gene sequence: CDR1 LNHDA, CDR2 SQIVND (reference sequence). The CDR3 is 15 amino acids.

CDR3 residues: CSARTQDQPQHF. CDR3 DNA sequence: TGCAGTGCTAGGACTCAGGATCAGCCCCAGCATTTT. The genes are TRBV20-1 and TRBJ1-5; D unclear. The CDR3 length is 12 residues. Germline CDR1 DFQATT, CDR2 SNEGSKA (reference sequence). Between the trimmed V and J ends, which lost 3 bases and 5 bases, there was a span of 8 bases.

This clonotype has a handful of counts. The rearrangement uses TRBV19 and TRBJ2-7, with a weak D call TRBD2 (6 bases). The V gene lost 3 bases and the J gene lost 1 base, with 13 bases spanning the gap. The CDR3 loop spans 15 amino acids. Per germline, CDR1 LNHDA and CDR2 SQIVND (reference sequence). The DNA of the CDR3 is TGTGCCAGTAGTATCGCCGGGACTGAATCCTACGAGCAGTACTTC. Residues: CASSIAGTESYEQYF.